This entry lists 7 T cell receptor beta chains sequenced from one sample in a study of shared clonotypes between healthy human individuals. CD45RO negativity and positive selection for CCR7 defined naive CD8 cells, a population that excluded terminally differentiated effector memory CD45RA+ cells. Profiling relied on immunoSEQ multiplex PCR, and the TCRdb table lists in-frame clones only, not all of them. Among about 750,000 clones, about 92% were seen once, and the ten largest hold less than 25%. The specimen was naive CD8+ T cells sorted from blood. All receptors derive from a man between 25 and 39 years old in good health.

This clone appeared once. The chain is built from TRBV11-1 and TRBJ2-1, with a tentative D call TRBD2 (6 bases). V was pared by 3 bases and J by 7 bases, with 16 bases between. This CDR3 comprises 15 residues. Germline CDR1 SGHAT, CDR2 FQDESV (reference sequence). The CDR3 reads CASSFPSSAGNEQFF. CDR3 in DNA: TGTGCCAGCAGCTTCCCTTCTAGCGCGGGGAATGAGCAGTTCTTC.

This clone came up once. The CDR3 reads CASSQLTDTQYF. The CDR3 region has the DNA TGTGCCAGCAGCCAATTGACAGATACGCAGTATTTT. V and J are TRBV27 and TRBJ2-3; D gene ambiguous. Germline loops: CDR1 MNHEY, CDR2 SMNVEV (reference sequence). Trimming shortened V by 6 bases and J by 3 bases, and 7 bases separated the two germline ends. The CDR3 covers 12 residues.

The chain uses TRBV7-2 and TRBJ2-5, with 9 bases fitting TRBD2. The germline CDR1 and CDR2 sequences are SGHTA and FQGNSA. With 1 base clipped from V and 1 base from J, the junction kept 10 bases outside the gene matches. There are 18 residues in the CDR3. The CDR3 region has the DNA TGTGCCAGCAGCTTAGAGTTGGGGGTAGCGGGAGTCCAAGAGACCCAGTACTTC. This codes for CASSLELGVAGVQETQYF.

The chain carries TRBV10-3 and TRBJ2-6; no clear D. CDR3 length equals 14 residues. Germline V gene lookup returns CDR1 ENHRY and CDR2 SYGVKD. Trimming left V 11 bases short and J 1 base short, with 12 bases between. Written as DNA, the CDR3 is TGTGCCCCCCGTCGCGCTTCTGGGGCCAACGTCCTGACTTTC. Protein product: CAPRRASGANVLTF.

This clone appeared a single time. V gene TRBV27 combines with J gene TRBJ1-5, with a weak D call TRBD1 (5 bases). The CDR3 covers 14 residues. V was clipped by 6 bases and J by 0 bases, with 9 bases between them. Germline assignment: CDR1 MNHEY and CDR2 SMNVEV (reference sequence). The CDR3: CASRRQYSNQPQHF. CDR3 DNA sequence: TGTGCCAGCAGGCGACAGTATAGCAATCAGCCCCAGCATTTT.

Worth noting for this clone: Different DNA sequences within this sample yield the same CDR3. This chain uses TRBV7-9 with TRBJ2-1, with D perhaps matching TRBD1 or TRBD2 (7 bases each). The V gene lost 8 bases and the J gene lost 9 bases, with 11 bases spanning the gap. The CDR3 sequence is 11 residues long. Germline V CDR1 and CDR2: SEHNR, FQNEAQ (reference sequence). CDR3 loop: CASSRGGEQFF. CDR3 DNA: TGTGCCAGCTCCAGGGGGGGTGAGCAGTTCTTC.

The chain links TRBV19 to TRBJ2-7; TRBD1 is a possible D gene (5 bases). Germline lookup yields CDR1 LNHDA and CDR2 SQIVND (reference sequence). The V end lost 6 bases, the J end lost 7 bases, and 16 bases lay between the germline ends. The CDR3 runs 13 residues. The CDR3 spells CASSRDSLGEQYF. Here the CDR3 DNA reads TGTGCCAGTAGCCGAGACAGCCTCGGGGAGCAGTACTTC.